This T cell receptor (beta chain) was observed in a study of technical replicates of blood from several donors. This table comes from immunoSEQ multiplex PCR, and its TCRdb copy is limited to in-frame clones, with some not included. This sample yields under 85,000 clones, of which around nine tenths are seen a single time; 0.3% to 0.45% belongs to the top ten. Germline V gene sequence: CDR1 LGHNA, CDR2 YSLEER. The CDR3 extends over 14 amino acids. V dropped 4 bases and J dropped 5; count of bases not matched to a gene: 2. Material for sequencing was T cells isolated from PBMCs. V is TRBV4-3 and J is TRBJ2-3; 11 bases agree with TRBD2. The clonotype originates from a human donor in good health. As DNA, the CDR3 is TGCGCCAGCAGCCTAGCGGGAGGGGGAGATACGCAGTATTTT. Translating gives CASSLAGGGDTQYF.